The T cell receptor beta chain under discussion was sequenced for a study of blood T cell repertoires in COVID-19. The method was immunoSEQ multiplex PCR; TCRdb's version includes in-frame clones alone and lacks a portion of them. The table lists hundreds of thousands of clones, roughly 90% of them singletons. The sequence derives from a woman aged 18-29 years who had been exposed to COVID-19. The sequenced sample consisted of PBMCs or T cells enriched from blood (not recorded which).

In DNA, the CDR3 is TGCAGTGCTAGTCGGCAGGGGCGCGCCGGGGAGCTGTTTTTT. Its translation: CSASRQGRAGELFF. The chain uses TRBV20-1 and TRBJ2-2, with a weak D call TRBD1 (6 bases). The CDR3 sequence is 14 residues long. Germline V gene lookup returns CDR1 DFQATT and CDR2 SNEGSKA (reference sequence). The ends were cut back, 3 bases at V and 6 bases at J, with 14 bases in the middle.